The clone carrying this TCR beta chain was seen many times. The V gene's germline CDR1 is SGHRS and CDR2 YFSETQ. This CDR3 comprises 15 residues. V lost 0 bases and J lost 3; bases outside the gene matches: 4. The data originate from a study of T cells after yellow fever vaccination. TCRdb reprocessed the 5' RACE reads with MiXCR, giving one entry per CDR3 protein. The sample lists approximately 300,000 distinct CDR3 sequences; 8.5% to 9% were seen once. The sequence came from a man younger than 35 who received the YFV17D yellow fever vaccine. This material consisted of PBMCs, taken on the day of the first yellow fever vaccination. The rearrangement links TRBV5-1 to TRBJ2-5; 8 bases line up with TRBD1. This chain's CDR3 is CASSLAGQGEETQYF. The CDR3 DNA sequence: TGCGCCAGCAGCTTGGCCGGACAGGGAGAAGAGACCCAGTACTTC.